The entry that follows covers one T cell receptor beta chain sequence. Generated by immunoSEQ multiplex PCR, the TCRdb table keeps only in-frame clones and is missing some. The table includes around 100,000 clones, roughly 80% detected once. The sample originates from a study of blood T cell repertoires in COVID-19. About the research overall: Both acute and convalescent COVID-19 samples were obtained from the United States, Italy and Spain. Nucleic acid was either cDNA or gDNA, and it came from T cells, B-cell-depleted T cells, or PBMCs.

The material sequenced was peripheral blood. This sequence originates from a man between 60 and 75 years old with acute or convalescent COVID-19.

CDR3 in DNA: TGTGCCAGCAGCTTGACAGGGCGAACTGAAGCTTTCTTT. It yields the protein CASSLTGRTEAFF. The V gene is TRBV11-3, the J gene TRBJ1-1, with TRBD1 identical over 7 bases. Germline trimming cut 3 bases from V and 5 bases from J; bases unmatched to any gene: 3. CDR1 is SGHNT and CDR2 is YENEEA in the germline V gene. CDR3 length equals 13 residues. Filled out from reference TRBV11-3 and TRBJ1-1, the complete variable domain reads EAGVVQSPRYKIIEKKQPVAFWCNPISGHNTLYWYLQNLGQGPELLIRYENEEAVDDSQLPKDRFSAERLKGVDSTLKIQPAELGDSAVYLCASSLTGRTEAFFGQGTRLTVV.